Here is one TCR beta chain with its context. Its antigen is currently unknown. The sample is drawn from a study of shared clonotypes between healthy human individuals. Study-level results: Between a few donors, naive CD4 clonotypes were shared at a level of around 4.8%. Among donors, the sharing of clonotypes was expected to be influenced by sequencing depth.

Caucasian adults living in Nashville, Tennessee, provided all samples. Per germline, CDR1 MNHNS and CDR2 SASEGT. The V gene lost 4 bases and the J gene lost 5 bases, with 11 bases spanning the gap. CDR3 length: 14 amino acids. At the deep level, the assay was run. Profiled with immunoSEQ multiplex PCR; TCRdb holds only in-frame clones, not every one. The sample has some 1 million clones, about three quarters seen once. The chain carries TRBV6-1 and TRBJ2-2, with D possibly being TRBD1 (6 bases). Sample: memory CD4+ T cells sorted from blood. Subset here: CD45RA-negative fraction. This clonotype was obtained from a man aged 18 to 29 in good health. The CDR3 sequence is CASSVQQGTGELFF. The CDR3, as DNA: TGTGCCAGCAGTGTTCAACAGGGTACCGGGGAGCTGTTTTTT.